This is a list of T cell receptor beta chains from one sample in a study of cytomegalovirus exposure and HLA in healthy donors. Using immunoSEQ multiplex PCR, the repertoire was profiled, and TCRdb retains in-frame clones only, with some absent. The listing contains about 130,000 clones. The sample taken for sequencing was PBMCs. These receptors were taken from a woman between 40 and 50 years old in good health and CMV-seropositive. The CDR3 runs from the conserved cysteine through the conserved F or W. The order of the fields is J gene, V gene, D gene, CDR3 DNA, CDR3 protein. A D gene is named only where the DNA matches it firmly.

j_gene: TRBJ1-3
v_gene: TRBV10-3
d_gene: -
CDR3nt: TGTGCCACCGCCCCAGGGAACTCTGGAAACACCATATATTTT
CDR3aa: CATAPGNSGNTIYF

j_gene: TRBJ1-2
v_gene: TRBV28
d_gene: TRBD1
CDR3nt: TGTGCCACCAACCCGGACAGGCTAGGCTACACCTTC
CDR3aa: CATNPDRLGYTF

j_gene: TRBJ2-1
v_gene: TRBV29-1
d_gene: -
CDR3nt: TGCAGCTCCACAGGGGAGGATGGCTACAATGAGCAGTTCTTC
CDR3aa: CSSTGEDGYNEQFF

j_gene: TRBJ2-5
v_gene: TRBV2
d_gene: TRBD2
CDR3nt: TGTGCCAGCAGTGAGCGGCCTAGCGGCCAAGAGACCCAGTACTTC
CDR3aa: CASSERPSGQETQYF

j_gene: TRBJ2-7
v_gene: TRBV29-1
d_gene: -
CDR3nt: TGCAGCGTTGGAGGAGGCTCCTACGAGCAGTACTTC
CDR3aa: CSVGGGSYEQYF

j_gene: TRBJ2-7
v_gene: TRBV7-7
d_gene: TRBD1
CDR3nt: TGTGCCAGCAGCTTAGCCCCGGGACAGTCCTACGAGCAGTACTTC
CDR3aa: CASSLAPGQSYEQYF

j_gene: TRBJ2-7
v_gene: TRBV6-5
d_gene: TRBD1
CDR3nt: TGTGCCAGCAGTTACCGGTTGGGGACAGTGTTCTACGAGCAGTACTTC
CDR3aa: CASSYRLGTVFYEQYF

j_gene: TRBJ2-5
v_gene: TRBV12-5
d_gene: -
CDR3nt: TGTGCTAGTGGTTTAGGAGGGGGCCTAGAGACCCAGTACTTC
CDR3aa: CASGLGGGLETQYF

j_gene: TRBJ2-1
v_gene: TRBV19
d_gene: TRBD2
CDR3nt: TGTGCCAGTACCCCCCTAGCGGGGACCTACAATGAGCAGTTCTTC
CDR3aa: CASTPLAGTYNEQFF

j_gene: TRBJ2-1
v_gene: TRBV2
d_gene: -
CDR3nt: TGTGCCAGCAGTGAATGGGCAGGGCGCGACGGCAACTACAATGAGCAGTTCTTC
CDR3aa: CASSEWAGRDGNYNEQFF

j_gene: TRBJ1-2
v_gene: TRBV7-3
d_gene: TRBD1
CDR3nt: TGTGCCAGCAGGCCAGGGGGCTTTAGCTATGGCTACACCTTC
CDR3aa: CASRPGGFSYGYTF

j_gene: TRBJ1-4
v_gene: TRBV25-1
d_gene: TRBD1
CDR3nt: TGTGCCAGCAGTGAATGGGGGACAGGGAATGAAAAACTGTTTTTT
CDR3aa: CASSEWGTGNEKLFF

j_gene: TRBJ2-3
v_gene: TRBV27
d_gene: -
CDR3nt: TGTGCCAGCAGTTGGTTAGGGGGAGGGCCCTCAGATACGCAGTATTTT
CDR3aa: CASSWLGGGPSDTQYF

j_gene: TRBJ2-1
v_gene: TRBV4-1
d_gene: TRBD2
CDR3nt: TGCGCCAGCAGCTCCCACCCCGGGGAGCGGGGACCCTACAATGAGCAGTTCTTC
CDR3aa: CASSSHPGERGPYNEQFF

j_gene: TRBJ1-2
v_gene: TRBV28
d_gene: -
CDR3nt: TGTGCCAGCCTACCTAGCTCTAACTATGGCTACACCTTC
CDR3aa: CASLPSSNYGYTF

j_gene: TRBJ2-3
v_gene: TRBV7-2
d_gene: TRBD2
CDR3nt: TGTGCCAGCAGCCCACCGGGACTAGCGGGAGGCACAGATACGCAGTATTTT
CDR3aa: CASSPPGLAGGTDTQYF

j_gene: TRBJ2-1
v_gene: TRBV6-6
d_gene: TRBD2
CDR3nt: TGTGCCAGCATCATCGGGACTAGCGGGTCCTACAATGAGCAGTTCTTC
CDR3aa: CASIIGTSGSYNEQFF

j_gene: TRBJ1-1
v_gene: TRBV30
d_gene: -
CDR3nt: TGTGCCTGGAGATGGGGGGACTTATTGTTTGAAGCTTTCTTT
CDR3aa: CAWRWGDLLFEAFF

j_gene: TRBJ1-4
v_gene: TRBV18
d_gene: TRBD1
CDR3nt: TGTGCCAGCTCACTCGGACAGGGACCTAATGAAAAACTGTTTTTT
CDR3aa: CASSLGQGPNEKLFF

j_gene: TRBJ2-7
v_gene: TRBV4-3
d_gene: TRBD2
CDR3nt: TGCGCCAGCAGCCAATTTAGCGGGAGCGCCTACGAGCAGTACTTC
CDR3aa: CASSQFSGSAYEQYF

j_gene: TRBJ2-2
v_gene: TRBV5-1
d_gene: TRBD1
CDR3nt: TGCGCCAGCAGAGTGGGACAGGGGGACACCGGGGAGCTGTTTTTT
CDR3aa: CASRVGQGDTGELFF

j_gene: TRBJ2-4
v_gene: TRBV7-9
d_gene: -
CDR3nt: TGTGCCAGCAGCGAACAGGGTGCCAAAAACATTCAGTACTTC
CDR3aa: CASSEQGAKNIQYF

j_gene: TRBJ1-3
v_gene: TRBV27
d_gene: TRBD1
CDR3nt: TGTGCCAGCAGGGCCGGGACAGCAACTTCTGGAAACACCATATATTTT
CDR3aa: CASRAGTATSGNTIYF

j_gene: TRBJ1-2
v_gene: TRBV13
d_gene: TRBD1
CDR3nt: TGTGCCAGCACCATTACCGGGACAGGGACTCGTGGCTACACCTTC
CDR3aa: CASTITGTGTRGYTF

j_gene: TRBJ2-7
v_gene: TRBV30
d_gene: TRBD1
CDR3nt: TGTGCCTGTCCCGGGACAGGGTACGAGCAGTACTTC
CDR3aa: CACPGTGYEQYF

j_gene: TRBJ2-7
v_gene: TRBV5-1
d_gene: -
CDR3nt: TGCGCCAGCAGCTTGTGGGGGGTAGAATACGAGCAGTACTTC
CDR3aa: CASSLWGVEYEQYF

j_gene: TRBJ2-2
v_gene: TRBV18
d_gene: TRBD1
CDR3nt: TGTGCCAGCTCAGCTCTCGACAGGGGTCCCACCGGGGAGCTGTTTTTT
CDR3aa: CASSALDRGPTGELFF

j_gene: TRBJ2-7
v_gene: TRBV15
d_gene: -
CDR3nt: TGTGCCACCAGCAGACAGGGGAGTTACGAGCAGTACTTC
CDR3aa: CATSRQGSYEQYF

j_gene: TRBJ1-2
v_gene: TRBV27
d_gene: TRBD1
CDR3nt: TGTGCCAGCAGTTTAGAGGGGGCGATGGCTAGTGGCTACACCTTC
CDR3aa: CASSLEGAMASGYTF

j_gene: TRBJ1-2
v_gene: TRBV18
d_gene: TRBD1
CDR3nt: TGTGCCAGCTCACCACCTACCAGGGGGCCTGGTGGCTACACCTTC
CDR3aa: CASSPPTRGPGGYTF

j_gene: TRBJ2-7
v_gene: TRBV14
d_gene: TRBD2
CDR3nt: TGTGCCAGCAGCCAGGAACGGACTAGCTTCTACGAGCAGTACTTC
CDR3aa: CASSQERTSFYEQYF

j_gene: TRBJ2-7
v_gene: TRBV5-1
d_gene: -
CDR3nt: TGCGCCAGCAGCTTGGGCAGCGAAAAGTACGAGCAGTACTTC
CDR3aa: CASSLGSEKYEQYF

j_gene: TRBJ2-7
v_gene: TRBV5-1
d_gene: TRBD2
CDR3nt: TGCGCCAGCAGCGACGGACTAGCGGGAGCGTCCTACGAGCAGTACTTC
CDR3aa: CASSDGLAGASYEQYF

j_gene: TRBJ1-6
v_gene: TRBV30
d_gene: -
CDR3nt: TGTGCCTGGAGGGGCTTGAATTCACCCCTCCACTTT
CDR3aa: CAWRGLNSPLHF

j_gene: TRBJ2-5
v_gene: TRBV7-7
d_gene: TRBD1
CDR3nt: TGTGCCAGCAGCCTACAGGGGGGAGGAGAGACCCAGTACTTC
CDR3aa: CASSLQGGGETQYF

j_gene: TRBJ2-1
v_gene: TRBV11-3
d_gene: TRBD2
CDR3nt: TGTGCCAGCAGCCGCAAAACGAACGGGACTAGCCGGGAGAGTAGGAATGAGCAGTTCTTC
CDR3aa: CASSRKTNGTSRESRNEQFF

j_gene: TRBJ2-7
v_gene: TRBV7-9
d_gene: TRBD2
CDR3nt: TGTGCCAGCAGCTTAGGGGGGGGTATTTACGAGCAGTACTTC
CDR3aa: CASSLGGGIYEQYF

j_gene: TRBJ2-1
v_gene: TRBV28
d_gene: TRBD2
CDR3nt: TGTGCCAGCAGGGAAACCGCGGGAGGGCTTAAGAAGTTCTTC
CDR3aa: CASRETAGGLKKFF

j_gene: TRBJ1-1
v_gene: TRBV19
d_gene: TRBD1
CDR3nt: TGTGCCAGTAGTACGACAGGGGTTACTGAAGCTTTCTTT
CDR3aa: CASSTTGVTEAFF

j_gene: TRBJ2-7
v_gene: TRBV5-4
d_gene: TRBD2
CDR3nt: TGTGCCAGCAGTTCTATGGCGCCGGGACTAGCTTCCTACGAGCAGTACTTC
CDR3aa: CASSSMAPGLASYEQYF

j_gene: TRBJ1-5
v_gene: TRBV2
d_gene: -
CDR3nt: TGTGCCAGCAGTGAAGCGACCAGGCTGAAGCCCCAGCATTTT
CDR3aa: CASSEATRLKPQHF

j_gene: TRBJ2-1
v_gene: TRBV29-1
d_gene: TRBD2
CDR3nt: TGCAGCGTTGGTCTAGCGGGAGACAATGAGCAGTTCTTC
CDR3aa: CSVGLAGDNEQFF

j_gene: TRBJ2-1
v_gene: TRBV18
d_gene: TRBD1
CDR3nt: TGTGCCAGCTCACTTCGGACAGGGGGAACGCCTGACAATGAGCAGTTCTTC
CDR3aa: CASSLRTGGTPDNEQFF

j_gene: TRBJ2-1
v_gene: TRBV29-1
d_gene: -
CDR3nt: TGCAGCGTTGAAGTCACTAGTAGTGAGCAGTTCTTC
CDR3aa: CSVEVTSSEQFF

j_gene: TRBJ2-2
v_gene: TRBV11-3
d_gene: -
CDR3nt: TGTGCCAGCAGTCCTTACGGGTACACCGGGGAGCTGTTTTTT
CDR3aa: CASSPYGYTGELFF

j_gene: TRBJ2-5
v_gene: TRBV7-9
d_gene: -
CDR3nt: TGTGCCAGCAGCTTTAGCGGTTTAAAAGAGACCCAGTACTTC
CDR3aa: CASSFSGLKETQYF

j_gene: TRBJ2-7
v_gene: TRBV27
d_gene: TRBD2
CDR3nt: TGTGCCAGCCACCAAGCGGGAACGAAGTACGAGCAGTACTTC
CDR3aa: CASHQAGTKYEQYF

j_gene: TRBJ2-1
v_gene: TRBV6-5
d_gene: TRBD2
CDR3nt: TGTGCCAGCATAAAACAAGCGGGAGTACACAATGAGCAGTTCTTC
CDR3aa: CASIKQAGVHNEQFF

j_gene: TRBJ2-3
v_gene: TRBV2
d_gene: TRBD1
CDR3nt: TGTGCCAGCAGTTGGACAGGGTTTAGCACAGATACGCAGTATTTT
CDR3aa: CASSWTGFSTDTQYF

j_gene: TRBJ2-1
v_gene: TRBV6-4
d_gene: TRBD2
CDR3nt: TGTGCCAGCAGTGACTCGACTAGCGGGAGTGATGAGCAGTTCTTC
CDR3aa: CASSDSTSGSDEQFF